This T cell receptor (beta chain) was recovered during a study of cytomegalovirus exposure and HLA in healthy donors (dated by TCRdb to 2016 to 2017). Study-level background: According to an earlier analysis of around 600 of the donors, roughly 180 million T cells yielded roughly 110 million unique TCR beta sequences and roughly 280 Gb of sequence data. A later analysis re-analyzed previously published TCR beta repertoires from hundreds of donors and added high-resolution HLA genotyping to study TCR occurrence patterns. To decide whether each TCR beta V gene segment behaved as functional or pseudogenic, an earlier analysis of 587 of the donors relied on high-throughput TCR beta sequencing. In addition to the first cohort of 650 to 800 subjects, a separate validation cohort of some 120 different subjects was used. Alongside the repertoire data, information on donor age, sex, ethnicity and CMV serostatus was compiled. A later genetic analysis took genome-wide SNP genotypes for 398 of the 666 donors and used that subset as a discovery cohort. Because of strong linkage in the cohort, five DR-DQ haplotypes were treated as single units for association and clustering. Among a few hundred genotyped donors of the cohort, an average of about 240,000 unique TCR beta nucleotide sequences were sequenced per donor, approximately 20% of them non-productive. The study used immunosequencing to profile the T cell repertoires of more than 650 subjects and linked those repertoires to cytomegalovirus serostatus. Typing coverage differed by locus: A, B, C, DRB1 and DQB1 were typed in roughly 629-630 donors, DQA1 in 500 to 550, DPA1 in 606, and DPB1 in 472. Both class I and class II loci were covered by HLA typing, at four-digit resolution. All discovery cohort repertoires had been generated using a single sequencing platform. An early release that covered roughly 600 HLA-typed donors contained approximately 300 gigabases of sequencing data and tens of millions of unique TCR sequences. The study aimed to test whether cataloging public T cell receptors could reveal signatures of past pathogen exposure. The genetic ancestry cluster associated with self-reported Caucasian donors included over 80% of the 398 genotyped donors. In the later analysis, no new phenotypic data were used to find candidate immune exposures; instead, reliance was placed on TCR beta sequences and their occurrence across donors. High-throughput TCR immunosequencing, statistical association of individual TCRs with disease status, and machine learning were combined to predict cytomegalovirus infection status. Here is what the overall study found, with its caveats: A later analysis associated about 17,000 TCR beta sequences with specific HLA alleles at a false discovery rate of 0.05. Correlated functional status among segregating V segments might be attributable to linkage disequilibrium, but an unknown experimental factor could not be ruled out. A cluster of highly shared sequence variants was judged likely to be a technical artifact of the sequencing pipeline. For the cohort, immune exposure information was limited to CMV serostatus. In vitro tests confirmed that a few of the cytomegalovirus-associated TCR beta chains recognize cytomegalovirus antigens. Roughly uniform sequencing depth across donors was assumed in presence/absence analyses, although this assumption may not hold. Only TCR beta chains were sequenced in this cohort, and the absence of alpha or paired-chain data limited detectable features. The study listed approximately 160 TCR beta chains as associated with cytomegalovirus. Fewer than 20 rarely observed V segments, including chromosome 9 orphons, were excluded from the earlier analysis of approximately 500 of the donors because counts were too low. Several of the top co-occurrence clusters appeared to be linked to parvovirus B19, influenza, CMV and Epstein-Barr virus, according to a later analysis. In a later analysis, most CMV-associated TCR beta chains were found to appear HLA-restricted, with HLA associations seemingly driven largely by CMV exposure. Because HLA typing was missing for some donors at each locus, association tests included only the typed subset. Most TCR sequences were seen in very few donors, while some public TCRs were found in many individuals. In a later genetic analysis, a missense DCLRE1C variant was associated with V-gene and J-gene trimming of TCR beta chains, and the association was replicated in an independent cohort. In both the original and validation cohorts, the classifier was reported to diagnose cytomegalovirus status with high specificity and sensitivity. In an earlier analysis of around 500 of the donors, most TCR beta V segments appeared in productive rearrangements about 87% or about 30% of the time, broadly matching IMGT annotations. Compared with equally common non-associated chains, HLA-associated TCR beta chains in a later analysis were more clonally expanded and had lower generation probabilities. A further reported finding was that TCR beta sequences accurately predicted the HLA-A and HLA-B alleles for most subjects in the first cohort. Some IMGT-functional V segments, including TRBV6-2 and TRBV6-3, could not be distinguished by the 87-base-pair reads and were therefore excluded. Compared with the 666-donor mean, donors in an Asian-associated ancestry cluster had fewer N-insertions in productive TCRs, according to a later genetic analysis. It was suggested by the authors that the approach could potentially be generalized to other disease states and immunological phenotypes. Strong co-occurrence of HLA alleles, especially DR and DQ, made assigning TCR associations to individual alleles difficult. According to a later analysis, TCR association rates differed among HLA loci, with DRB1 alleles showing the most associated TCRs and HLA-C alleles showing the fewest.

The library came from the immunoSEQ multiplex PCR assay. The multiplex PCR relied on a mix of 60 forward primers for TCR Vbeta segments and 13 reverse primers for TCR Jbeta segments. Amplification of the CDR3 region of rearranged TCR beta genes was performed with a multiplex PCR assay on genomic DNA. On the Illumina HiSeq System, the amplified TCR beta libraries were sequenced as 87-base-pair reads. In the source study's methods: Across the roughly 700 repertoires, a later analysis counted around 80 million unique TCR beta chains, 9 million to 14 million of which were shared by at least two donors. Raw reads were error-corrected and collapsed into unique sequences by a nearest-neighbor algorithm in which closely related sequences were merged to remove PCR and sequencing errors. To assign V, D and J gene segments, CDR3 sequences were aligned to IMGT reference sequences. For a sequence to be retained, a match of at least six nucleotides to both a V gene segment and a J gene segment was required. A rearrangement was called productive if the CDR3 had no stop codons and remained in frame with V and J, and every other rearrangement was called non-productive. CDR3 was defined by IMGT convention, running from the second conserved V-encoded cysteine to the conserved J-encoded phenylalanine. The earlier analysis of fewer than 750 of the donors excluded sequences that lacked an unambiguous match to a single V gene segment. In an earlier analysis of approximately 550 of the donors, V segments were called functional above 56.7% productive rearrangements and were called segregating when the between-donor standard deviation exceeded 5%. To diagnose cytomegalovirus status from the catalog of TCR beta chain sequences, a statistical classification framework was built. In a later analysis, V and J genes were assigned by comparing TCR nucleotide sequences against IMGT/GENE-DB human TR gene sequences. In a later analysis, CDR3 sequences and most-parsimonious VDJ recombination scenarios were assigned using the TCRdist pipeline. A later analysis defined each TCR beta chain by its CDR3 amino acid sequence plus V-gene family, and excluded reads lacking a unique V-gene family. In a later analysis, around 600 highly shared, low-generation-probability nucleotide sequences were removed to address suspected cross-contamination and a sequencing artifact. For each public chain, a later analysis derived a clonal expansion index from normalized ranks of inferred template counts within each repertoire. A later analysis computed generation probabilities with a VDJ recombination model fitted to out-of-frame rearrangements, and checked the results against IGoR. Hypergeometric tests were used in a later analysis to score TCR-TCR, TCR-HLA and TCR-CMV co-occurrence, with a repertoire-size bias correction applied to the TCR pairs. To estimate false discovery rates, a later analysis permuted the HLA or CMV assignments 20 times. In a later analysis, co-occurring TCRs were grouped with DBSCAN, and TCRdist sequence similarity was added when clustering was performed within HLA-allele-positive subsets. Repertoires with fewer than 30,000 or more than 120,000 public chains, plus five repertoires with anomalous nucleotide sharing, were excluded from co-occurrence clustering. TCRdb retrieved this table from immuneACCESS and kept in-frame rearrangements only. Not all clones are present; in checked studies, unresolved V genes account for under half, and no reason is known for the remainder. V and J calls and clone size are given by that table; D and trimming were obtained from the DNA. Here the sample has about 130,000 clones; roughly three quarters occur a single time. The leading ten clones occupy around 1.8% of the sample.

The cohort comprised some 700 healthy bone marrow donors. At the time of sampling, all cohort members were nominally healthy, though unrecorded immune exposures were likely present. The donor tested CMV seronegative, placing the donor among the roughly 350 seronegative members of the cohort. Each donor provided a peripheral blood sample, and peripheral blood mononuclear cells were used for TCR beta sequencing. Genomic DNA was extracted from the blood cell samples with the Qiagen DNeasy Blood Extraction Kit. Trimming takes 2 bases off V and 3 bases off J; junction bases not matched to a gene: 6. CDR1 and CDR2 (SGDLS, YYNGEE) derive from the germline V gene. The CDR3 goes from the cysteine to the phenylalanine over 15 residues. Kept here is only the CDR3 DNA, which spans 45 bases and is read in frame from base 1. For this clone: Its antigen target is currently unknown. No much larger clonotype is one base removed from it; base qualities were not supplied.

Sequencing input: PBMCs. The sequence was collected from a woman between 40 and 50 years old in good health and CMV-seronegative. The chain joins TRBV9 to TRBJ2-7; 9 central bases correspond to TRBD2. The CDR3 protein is CASSVGLAVFYEQYF. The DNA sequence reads TGTGCCAGCAGCGTGGGACTAGCAGTGTTCTACGAGCAGTACTTC. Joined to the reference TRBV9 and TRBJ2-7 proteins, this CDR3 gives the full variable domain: DSGVTQTPKHLITATGQRVTLRCSPRSGDLSVYWYQQSLDQGLQFLIQYYNGEERAKGNILERFSAQQFPDLHSELNLSSLELGDSALYFCASSVGLAVFYEQYFGPGTRLTVT.